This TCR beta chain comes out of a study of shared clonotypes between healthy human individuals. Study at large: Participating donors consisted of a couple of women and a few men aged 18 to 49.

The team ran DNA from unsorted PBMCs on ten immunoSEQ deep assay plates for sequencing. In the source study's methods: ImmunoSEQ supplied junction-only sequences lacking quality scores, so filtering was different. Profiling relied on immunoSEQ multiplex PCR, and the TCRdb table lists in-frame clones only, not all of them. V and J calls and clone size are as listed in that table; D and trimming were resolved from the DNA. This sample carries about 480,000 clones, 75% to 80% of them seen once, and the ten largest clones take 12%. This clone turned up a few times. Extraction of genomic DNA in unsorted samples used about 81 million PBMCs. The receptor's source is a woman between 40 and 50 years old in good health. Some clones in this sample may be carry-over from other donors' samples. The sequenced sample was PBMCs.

This chain's CDR3 is CASSIDSSGANVLTF. DNA for the CDR3: TGTGCCAGTAGTATAGACAGCTCTGGGGCCAACGTCCTGACTTTC. This chain links TRBV19 with TRBJ2-6; no definite D call. Germline assignment: CDR1 LNHDA and CDR2 SQIVND (reference sequence). V lost 0 bases and J lost 0, with 3 bases in between. The CDR3 loop spans 15 amino acids.